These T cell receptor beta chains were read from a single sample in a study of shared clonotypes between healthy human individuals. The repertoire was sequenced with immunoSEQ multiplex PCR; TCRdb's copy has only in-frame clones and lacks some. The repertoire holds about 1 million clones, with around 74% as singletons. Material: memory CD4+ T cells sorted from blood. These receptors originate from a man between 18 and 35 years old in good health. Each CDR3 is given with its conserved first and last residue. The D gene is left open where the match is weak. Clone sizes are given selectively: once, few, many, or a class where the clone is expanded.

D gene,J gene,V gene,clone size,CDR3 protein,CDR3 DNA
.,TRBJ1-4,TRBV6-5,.,CASSYRGSKLFF,TGTGCCAGCAGTTACAGGGGTTCAAAACTGTTTTTT
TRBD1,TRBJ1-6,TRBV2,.,CASSPGQVDNSPLHF,TGTGCCAGCAGCCCAGGACAGGTTGATAATTCACCCCTCCACTTT
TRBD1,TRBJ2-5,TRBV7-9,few,CASSAGQGGQRETQYF,TGTGCCAGCAGCGCCGGACAGGGCGGGCAGAGAGAGACCCAGTACTTC
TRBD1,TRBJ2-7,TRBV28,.,CASSSGTGWGEQYF,TGTGCCAGCAGTTCCGGGACAGGGTGGGGCGAGCAGTACTTC
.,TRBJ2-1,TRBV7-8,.,CASSLGTSDGEFF,TGTGCCAGCAGCTTAGGGACATCTGACGGAGAGTTCTTC
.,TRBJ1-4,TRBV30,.,CAWGSEKLFF,TGTGCCTGGGGCAGTGAAAAACTGTTTTTT
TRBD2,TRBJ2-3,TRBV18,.,CASSGLAEVDTQYF,TGTGCCAGCTCCGGACTAGCGGAAGTAGATACGCAGTATTTT
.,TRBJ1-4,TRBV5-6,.,CASSFRGAYEKLFF,TGTGCCAGCAGCTTTCGGGGGGCTTATGAAAAACTGTTTTTT
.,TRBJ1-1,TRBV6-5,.,CASSYQGRRTEAFF,TGTGCCAGCAGTTATCAGGGGCGGCGGACTGAAGCTTTCTTT
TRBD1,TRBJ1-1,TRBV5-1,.,CASSLRTGGGTEAFF,TGCGCCAGCAGCTTGCGGACAGGGGGCGGGACTGAAGCTTTCTTT
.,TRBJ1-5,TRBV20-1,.,CSARGEGPQHF,TGCAGTGCTAGAGGAGAAGGGCCCCAGCATTTT
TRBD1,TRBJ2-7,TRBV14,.,CASSRRQGSHEQYF,TGTGCCAGCAGCCGTAGACAGGGGAGCCACGAGCAGTACTTC
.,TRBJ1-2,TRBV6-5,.,CASSYSAGAVYYGYTF,TGTGCCAGCAGTTACTCAGCAGGGGCGGTGTACTATGGCTACACCTTC
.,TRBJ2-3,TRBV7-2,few,CASSLAAIGRTDTQYF,TGTGCCAGCAGCTTAGCGGCGATAGGACGGACAGATACGCAGTATTTT
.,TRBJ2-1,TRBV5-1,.,CASSAGTNLGNEQFF,TGCGCCAGCAGCGCGGGGACCAACTTGGGCAATGAGCAGTTCTTC
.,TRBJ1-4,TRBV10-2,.,CASSESGGAEKLFF,TGCGCCAGCAGTGAGTCCGGAGGGGCTGAAAAACTGTTTTTT
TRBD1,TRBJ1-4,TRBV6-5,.,CASSYSIGTGSEKLFF,TGTGCCAGCAGTTACTCGATCGGGACAGGGAGTGAAAAACTGTTTTTT
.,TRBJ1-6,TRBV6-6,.,CASSSRGNGAPLHF,TGTGCCAGCAGTAGTCGGGGGAACGGTGCACCCCTCCACTTT
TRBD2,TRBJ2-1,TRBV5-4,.,CASSPTSGSYNEQFF,TGTGCCAGCAGCCCGACTAGCGGATCCTACAATGAGCAGTTCTTC
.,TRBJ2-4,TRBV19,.,CASSISLAKNIQYF,TGTGCCAGTAGTATTTCCCTAGCCAAAAACATTCAGTACTTC
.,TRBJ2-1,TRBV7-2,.,CASSSQVYRTNDEQFF,TGTGCCAGCAGCTCGCAAGTGTACAGGACCAACGATGAGCAGTTCTTC
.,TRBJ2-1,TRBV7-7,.,CASSLNQGSYNEQFF,TGTGCTAGCAGCTTGAACCAGGGATCCTACAATGAGCAGTTCTTC
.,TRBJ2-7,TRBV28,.,CASKGLRARYEQYF,TGTGCCTCAAAGGGGTTAAGGGCTCGGTACGAGCAGTACTTC
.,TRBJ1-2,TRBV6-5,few,CASSTGTYGYTF,TGTGCCAGCAGTACAGGGACCTATGGCTACACCTTC
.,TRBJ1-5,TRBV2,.,CASRDPGQPQHF,TGTGCCAGCAGGGACCCGGGGCAGCCCCAGCATTTT
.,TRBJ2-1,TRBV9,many,CASSVGSYNEQFF,TGTGCCAGCAGCGTAGGATCCTACAATGAGCAGTTCTTC
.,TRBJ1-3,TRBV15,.,CATSKGALPRSGNTIYF,TGTGCCACCAGCAAAGGGGCCCTACCTCGCTCTGGAAACACCATATATTTT
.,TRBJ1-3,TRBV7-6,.,CASSLGPDSGNTIYF,TGTGCCAGCAGCTTAGGTCCAGACTCTGGAAACACCATATATTTT
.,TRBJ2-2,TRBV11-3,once,CASSFDSGYGAGELFF,TGTGCCAGCAGCTTTGATTCGGGGTATGGGGCCGGGGAGCTGTTTTTT
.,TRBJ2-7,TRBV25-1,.,CASSEPRDTSYEQYF,TGTGCCAGCAGTGAGCCGCGGGACACATCCTACGAGCAGTACTTC
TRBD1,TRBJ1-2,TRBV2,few,CARRDRGQGGYTF,TGTGCCAGACGGGACAGGGGGCAAGGAGGCTACACCTTC
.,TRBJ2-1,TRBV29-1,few,CSGKLETYNEQFF,TGCAGCGGCAAATTGGAAACCTACAATGAGCAGTTCTTC
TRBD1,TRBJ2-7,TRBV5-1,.,CASSSQGDSYEQYF,TGCGCCAGCAGCTCACAGGGGGATAGTTACGAGCAGTACTTC
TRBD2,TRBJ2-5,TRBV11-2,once,CASSLDWRGKETQYF,TGTGCCAGCAGCTTAGATTGGCGGGGGAAAGAGACCCAGTACTTC
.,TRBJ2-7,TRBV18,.,CASSPTGYYEQYF,TGTGCCAGCTCACCGACGGGGTACTACGAGCAGTACTTC